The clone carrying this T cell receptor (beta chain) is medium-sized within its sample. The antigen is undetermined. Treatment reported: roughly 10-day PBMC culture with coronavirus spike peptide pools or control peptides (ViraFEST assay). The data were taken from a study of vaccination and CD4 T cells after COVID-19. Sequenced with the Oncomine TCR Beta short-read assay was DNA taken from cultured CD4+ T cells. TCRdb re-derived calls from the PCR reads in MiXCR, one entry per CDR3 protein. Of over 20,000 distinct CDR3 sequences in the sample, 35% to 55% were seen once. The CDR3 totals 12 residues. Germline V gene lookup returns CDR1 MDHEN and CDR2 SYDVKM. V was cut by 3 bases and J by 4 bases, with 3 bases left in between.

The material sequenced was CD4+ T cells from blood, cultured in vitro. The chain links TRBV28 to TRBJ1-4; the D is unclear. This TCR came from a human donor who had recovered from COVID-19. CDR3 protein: CASSFSNEKLFF. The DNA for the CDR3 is TGTGCCAGCAGTTTTAGTAATGAAAAACTGTTTTTT.